This T cell receptor beta chain was found in a study of tumor-infiltrating lymphocytes in localized non-small cell lung cancer. Assay: immunoSEQ multiplex PCR; the TCRdb copy retains only in-frame clones and omits some. This sample carries roughly 24,000 clones, approximately 71% of them seen once, and the ten largest clones take 14% to 15%. The CDR3 has 13 residues. The germline CDR1 and CDR2 sequences are MNHEY and SVGAGI. The V and J ends lost 11 bases and 2 bases respectively, with 15 bases between them. This clone was observed a few times. The TCR sequence derives from a human donor with non-small cell lung cancer. The specimen was lung tumor tissue. The J gene is TRBJ1-1, the V gene TRBV6-5; D gene ambiguous. CDR3 DNA: TGTGCCTCCCAAAGGCATCCTAACACTGAAGCTTTCTTT. Its translation is CASQRHPNTEAFF.